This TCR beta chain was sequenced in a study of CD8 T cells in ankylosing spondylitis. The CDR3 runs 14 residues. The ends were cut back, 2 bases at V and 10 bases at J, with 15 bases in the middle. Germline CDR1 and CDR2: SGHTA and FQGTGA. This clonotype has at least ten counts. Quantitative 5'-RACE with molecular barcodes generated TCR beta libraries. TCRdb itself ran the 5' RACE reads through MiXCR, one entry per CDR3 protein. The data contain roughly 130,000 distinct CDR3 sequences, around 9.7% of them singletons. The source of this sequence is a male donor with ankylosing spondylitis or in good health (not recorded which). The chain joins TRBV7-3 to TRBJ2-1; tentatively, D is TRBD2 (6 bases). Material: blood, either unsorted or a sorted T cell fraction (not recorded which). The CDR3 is CASSLGRDSPEQFF. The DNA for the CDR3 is TGTGCCAGCAGCTTAGGGCGGGATAGCCCAGAGCAGTTCTTC. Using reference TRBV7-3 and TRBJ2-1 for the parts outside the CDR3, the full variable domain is GAGVSQTPSNKVTEKGKYVELRCDPISGHTALYWYRQSLGQGPEFLIYFQGTGAADDSGLPNDRFFAVRPEGSVSTLKIQRTERGDSAVYLCASSLGRDSPEQFFGPGTRLTVL.